The 27 T cell receptor beta chains below were found in one sample sequenced in a study of control samples from healthy donors and cancer patients. Sequenced by immunoSEQ multiplex PCR; TCRdb stores in-frame clones only, minus some. The data contain about 150,000 clones, roughly 93% of them singletons. Sequenced material: blood. The receptors stem from a man aged 18 to 29 in good health.

V usage is TRBV11-2 and J usage is TRBJ2-7, with D unresolved. Germline loops: CDR1 SGHAT, CDR2 FQNNGV. Trimming left V 5 bases short and J 0 bases short, with 14 bases between. The CDR3 loop spans 15 amino acids. The CDR3, as DNA: TGTGCCAGCAGCGGATACACGAAGAGCTCCTACGAGCAGTACTTC. Protein sequence: CASSGYTKSSYEQYF.

The chain recombines TRBV9 with TRBJ2-4; 8 nucleotides align to TRBD1. V lost 0 bases to trimming and J lost 2 bases; unmatched junction nucleotides: 13. The germline V gene encodes CDR1 SGDLS and CDR2 YYNGEE. The CDR3 is made up of 19 amino acids. CDR3 sequence (DNA): TGTGCCAGCAGCGTAGAGGACACTGGGACAGGTACGACCAAAAACATTCAGTACTTC. Protein: CASSVEDTGTGTTKNIQYF.

The chain combines TRBV6-5 with TRBJ1-2; D unresolved. Trimming left V 0 bases short and J 7 bases short, with 12 bases between. Germline values: CDR1 MNHEY, CDR2 SVGAGI. CDR3 size: 14 residues. The CDR3 loop is CASSYSPSESGYTF. CDR3 DNA sequence: TGTGCCAGCAGTTACTCGCCAAGTGAGAGTGGCTACACCTTC.

The chain joins TRBV30 to TRBJ1-2; no clear D gene. The CDR3 extends over 14 amino acids. CDR1 and CDR2 (germline): GTSNPN, SVGIG (reference sequence). V was shortened by 2 bases and J by 8 bases, with 18 bases between the two germline ends. The CDR3, as DNA: TGTGCCTGGAGTACCTCCGCCGAGTCGGGCGGCTACACCTTC. Translation gives CAWSTSAESGGYTF.

V usage is TRBV15 and J usage is TRBJ2-3, with unresolved D. V dropped 3 bases and J dropped 2 bases, with 9 bases sitting between them. This CDR3 spans 14 amino acids. The germline V gene encodes CDR1 LNHNV and CDR2 YYDKDF (reference sequence). DNA for the CDR3: TGTGCCACCAGCAGGAGACTTACCACAGATACGCAGTATTTT. Residues: CATSRRLTTDTQYF.

The chain is built from TRBV5-8 and TRBJ1-2; D not certain. Trimming shortened V by 2 bases and J by 6 bases, and 11 bases separated the two germline ends. Germline CDR1 SGHTS, CDR2 YDEGEE. This CDR3 is 13 amino acids long. The DNA for the CDR3 is TGTGCCAGCAGCTTTGTCGGTCAGGATGGCTACACCTTC. Its translation: CASSFVGQDGYTF.

V usage is TRBV7-9 and J usage is TRBJ1-1; no clear D. CDR3 size: 13 residues. V was pared by 6 bases and J by 3 bases, with 11 bases between. Germline V gene sequence: CDR1 SEHNR, CDR2 FQNEAQ (reference sequence). The CDR3 loop reads CASSQSMDTEAFF. As DNA, the CDR3 is TGTGCCAGCAGTCAATCGATGGACACTGAAGCTTTCTTT. Combining the CDR3 with reference TRBV7-9 and TRBJ1-1 gives the whole variable domain DTGVSQNPRHKITKRGQNVTFRCDPISEHNRLYWYRQTLGQGPEFLTYFQNEAQLEKSRLLSDRFSAERPKGSFSTLEIQRTEQGDSAMYLCASSQSMDTEAFFGQGTRLTVV.

This chain joins TRBV15 and TRBJ1-3; D remains ambiguous. This CDR3 has 15 residues. Germline CDR1 and CDR2: LNHNV and YYDKDF (reference sequence). V gave up 0 bases and J gave up 2 bases, with 8 bases separating them. Here the CDR3 reads CATSRDEGAGNTIYF. In DNA, the CDR3 is TGTGCCACCAGCAGAGATGAGGGAGCTGGAAACACCATATATTTT.

The chain links TRBV6-6 to TRBJ1-2; possible D gene TRBD1, 5 bases. Looked up from germline, CDR1 is MNHNY and CDR2 is SVGAGI (reference sequence). The ends were cut back, 0 bases at V and 6 bases at J, with 11 bases in the middle. This CDR3 contains 14 residues. The CDR3 DNA follows: TGTGCCAGCAGTTACTCGGAGACAGCGGATGGCTACACCTTC. This codes for CASSYSETADGYTF.

This chain connects TRBV27 to TRBJ2-1, with 11 bases matching TRBD2. V trimming: 7 bases; J trimming: 7 bases; junction bases outside the gene matches: 9. The CDR3 totals 15 residues. Germline-derived CDR1 and CDR2 are MNHEY and SMNVEV (reference sequence). CDR3 amino acids: CASTDGASGRNEQFF. The CDR3 region has the DNA TGTGCCAGCACCGATGGGGCTAGCGGGAGGAATGAGCAGTTCTTC.

V and J are TRBV5-5 and TRBJ2-7; D is ambiguous. V was clipped by 5 bases and J by 0 bases, with 15 bases between them. The CDR3 is made up of 15 amino acids. Germline V gives CDR1 SGHKS, CDR2 YYEKEE (reference sequence). CDR3 sequence (DNA): TGTGCCAGCAGTTTAATAATATCGAGCTCCTACGAGCAGTACTTC. It encodes CASSLIISSSYEQYF.

The rearrangement joins TRBV18 to TRBJ1-2; no reliable D call. The length of the CDR3 is 16 residues. Trimming left V 0 bases short and J 0 bases short, with 11 bases between. CDR1 and CDR2 from the germline V gene are KGHSH and LQKENI. Written as DNA, the CDR3 is TGTGCCAGCTCACCACCATCAACGGGTCCTAACTATGGCTACACCTTC. Translated, it gives CASSPPSTGPNYGYTF.

The rearrangement links TRBV9 to TRBJ2-7; TRBD2 agrees at 9 bases. V gave up 3 bases and J gave up 2 bases; unmatched junction bases: 6. CDR3 length: 15 amino acids. CDR1 and CDR2 (germline): SGDLS, YYNGEE. Written as DNA, the CDR3 is TGTGCCAGCAGCGCCGCGGGAGGGAGACCCTACGAGCAGTACTTC. Amino acid sequence: CASSAAGGRPYEQYF. Full variable domain (rest looked up from reference TRBV9 and TRBJ2-7): DSGVTQTPKHLITATGQRVTLRCSPRSGDLSVYWYQQSLDQGLQFLIQYYNGEERAKGNILERFSAQQFPDLHSELNLSSLELGDSALYFCASSAAGGRPYEQYFGPGTRLTVT.

The chain uses TRBV14 and TRBJ2-3; no clear D. Trimming cost V 4 bases and J 4 bases, with 6 bases left between them. Per the germline V gene, CDR1 is SGHDN and CDR2 is FVKESK. The CDR3 extends over 12 amino acids. The CDR3 sequence is CASSPFSDTQYF. DNA for the CDR3: TGTGCCAGCAGCCCCTTTTCAGATACGCAGTATTTT.

This chain links TRBV5-4 with TRBJ1-2; tentatively, D is TRBD1 (5 bases). V was cut by 4 bases and J by 2 bases, with 27 bases left in between. Looked up from germline, CDR1 is SGHNT and CDR2 is YYREEE (reference sequence). CDR3 length equals 19 residues. Written as DNA, the CDR3 is TGTGCCAGCAGCCGTCGACAGAGCCCCCCCACGAGAACGAACTATGGCTACACCTTC. It specifies CASSRRQSPPTRTNYGYTF.

This chain links TRBV6-5 with TRBJ2-2, with 8 bases identical to TRBD1. The CDR3 totals 15 residues. The V gene end was trimmed by 2 bases and the J gene end by 4 bases; junction bases not matched to a gene: 3. The germline CDR1 and CDR2 sequences are MNHEY and SVGAGI. CDR3 sequence reads: CASSYDRGRTGELFF. The CDR3, as DNA: TGTGCCAGCAGTTACGACAGGGGTCGCACCGGGGAGCTGTTTTTT.

V usage is TRBV27 and J usage is TRBJ1-5; perhaps TRBD1 as D (5 bases). Germline V gene sequence: CDR1 MNHEY, CDR2 SMNVEV (reference sequence). This CDR3 comprises 15 residues. V lost 3 bases to trimming and J lost 6 bases, with 15 bases between them. The CDR3 coding sequence is TGTGCCAGCAGTTTTGGGGGTTCAGCTCCTCAGCCCCAGCATTTT. Its protein is CASSFGGSAPQPQHF.

This clone has only one observation. V and J are TRBV5-1 and TRBJ1-1; no clear D. This CDR3 spans 15 amino acids. Trimming shortened V by 0 bases and J by 5 bases, and 14 bases separated the two germline ends. CDR1 is SGHRS, CDR2 YFSETQ, per germline. CDR3 amino acids: CASSLGVGRLTEAFF. CDR3 in DNA: TGCGCCAGCAGCTTGGGAGTGGGTCGGTTAACTGAAGCTTTCTTT.

J is TRBJ2-7 and V is TRBV6-5, with TRBD1 matching over 9 bases. CDR1 and CDR2 from the germline V gene are MNHEY and SVGAGI. This CDR3 is 14 amino acids long. V dropped 7 bases and J dropped 1; count of bases not matched to a gene: 5. The DNA for the CDR3 is TGTGCCAGCAAAATACAGGGGGCATCCTACGAGCAGTACTTC. Protein product: CASKIQGASYEQYF.

This clone was seen once. Other DNA sequences in this sample translate to the same CDR3. This chain connects TRBV7-2 to TRBJ1-3, with 8 bases that match TRBD1. J was trimmed by 0 bases and V by 5 bases; bases with no gene match: 6. Germline CDR1 reads SGHTA; CDR2 reads FQGNSA. The CDR3 extends over 16 amino acids. CDR3 sequence: CASSLTGGNSGNTIYF. As DNA, the CDR3 is TGTGCCAGCAGCCTAACAGGGGGGAACTCTGGAAACACCATATATTTT.

The J gene is TRBJ2-1, the V gene TRBV6-5; D gene unclear. V lost 2 bases and J 9 bases, leaving 20 bases between the germline ends. The CDR3 extends over 16 amino acids. Germline-derived CDR1 and CDR2 are MNHEY and SVGAGI. CDR3 nucleotides: TGTGCCAGCAGTTACCGGACCGCACGGGCTCAATTTGAGCAGTTCTTC. It is translated as CASSYRTARAQFEQFF.

This sequence joins TRBV19 and TRBJ1-6, with no clear D. The CDR3 loop spans 13 amino acids. The ends were cut back, 0 bases at V and 12 bases at J, with 9 bases in the middle. The germline CDR1 and CDR2 sequences are LNHDA and SQIVND (reference sequence). CDR3 nucleotide sequence: TGTGCCAGTAGTATAGATCAAAAGGTACCCCTCCACTTT. Translating gives CASSIDQKVPLHF.

The chain recombines TRBV10-2 with TRBJ2-7; D remains unclear. This CDR3 is built from 12 residues. Germline CDR1 and CDR2: WSHSY and SAAADI. Between the trimmed V and J ends, which lost 6 bases and 3 bases, there was a span of 9 bases. The CDR3 spells CASSPIFYEQYF. The DNA of the CDR3 is TGCGCCAGCAGCCCCATCTTCTACGAGCAGTACTTC.

The chain is built from TRBV4-1 and TRBJ2-4; possibly TRBD1 for D (6 bases). V dropped 1 base and J dropped 2 bases, with 15 bases sitting between them. Germline CDR1 MGHRA, CDR2 YSYEKL. This CDR3 has 17 amino acids. Written as DNA, the CDR3 is TGCGCCAGCAGCCAAGTGGGTCAGGGGCCCTCCAAAAACATTCAGTACTTC. It codes for CASSQVGQGPSKNIQYF.

A few counts support this clone. The V and J genes are TRBV4-2 and TRBJ2-3; 12 nucleotides match TRBD2. CDR1 and CDR2 from the germline V gene are LGHNA and YNFKEQ. CDR3 length: 17 amino acids. V trimming: 0 bases; J trimming: 3 bases; junction bases outside the gene matches: 4. Here the CDR3 DNA reads TGTGCCAGCAGCCAAGATGTCCTAGCGGGAGGGACAGATACGCAGTATTTT. It codes for CASSQDVLAGGTDTQYF.

The chain links TRBV5-1 to TRBJ1-6; D remains unclear. The germline V gene has CDR1 SGHRS and CDR2 YFSETQ. V shed 1 base and J shed 5 bases, with 10 bases lying between them. The CDR3 contains 15 residues. DNA of the CDR3: TGCGCCAGCAGCTTGTCATGGCAAGATAATTCACCCCTCCACTTT. It codes for CASSLSWQDNSPLHF.

With respect to this clone: Sequence at one end of the junction differs from germline and may be a read error. The gene calls are TRBV29-1 and TRBJ1-1; 7 nucleotides match TRBD1. CDR3 length: 13 residues. Germline CDR1 reads SQVTM; CDR2 reads ANQGSEA. The CDR3 sequence: CSVDRTGRGDFVF. Written as DNA, the CDR3 is TGCAGCGTTGACCGGACAGGAAGGGGTGATTTTGTCTTT.